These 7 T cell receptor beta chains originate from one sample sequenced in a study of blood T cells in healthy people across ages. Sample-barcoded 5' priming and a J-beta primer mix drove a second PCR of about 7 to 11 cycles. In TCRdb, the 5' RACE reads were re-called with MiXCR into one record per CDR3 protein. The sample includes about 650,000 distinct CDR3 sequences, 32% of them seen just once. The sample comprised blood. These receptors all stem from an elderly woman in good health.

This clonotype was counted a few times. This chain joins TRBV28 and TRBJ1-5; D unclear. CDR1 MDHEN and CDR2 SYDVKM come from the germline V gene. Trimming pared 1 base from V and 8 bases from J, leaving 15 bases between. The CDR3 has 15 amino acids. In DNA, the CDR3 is TGTGCCAGCAGTTTATACCCTCTTGGGCGGGAGCCCCAGCATTTT. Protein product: CASSLYPLGREPQHF.

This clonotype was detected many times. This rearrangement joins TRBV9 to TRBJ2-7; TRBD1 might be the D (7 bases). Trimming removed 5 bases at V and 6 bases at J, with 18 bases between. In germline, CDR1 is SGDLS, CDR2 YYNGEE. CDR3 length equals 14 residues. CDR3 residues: CASSIGGAGSEQYF. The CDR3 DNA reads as TGTGCCAGCAGTATAGGGGGCGCGGGGTCCGAGCAGTACTTC.

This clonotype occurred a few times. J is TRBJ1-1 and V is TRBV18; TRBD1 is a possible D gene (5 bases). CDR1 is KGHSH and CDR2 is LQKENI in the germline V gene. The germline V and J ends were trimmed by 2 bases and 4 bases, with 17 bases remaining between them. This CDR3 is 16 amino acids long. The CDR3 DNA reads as TGTGCCAGCTCACCAGGGACGAGGGCAGCTGGCACTGAAGCTTTCTTT. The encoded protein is CASSPGTRAAGTEAFF.

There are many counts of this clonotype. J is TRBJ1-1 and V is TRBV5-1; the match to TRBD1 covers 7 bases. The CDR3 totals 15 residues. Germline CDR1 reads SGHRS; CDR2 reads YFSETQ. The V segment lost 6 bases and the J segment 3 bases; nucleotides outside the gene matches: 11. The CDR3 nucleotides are TGCGCCAGCAACCCAAGGACAGGTCCGGACACTGAAGCTTTCTTT. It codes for CASNPRTGPDTEAFF. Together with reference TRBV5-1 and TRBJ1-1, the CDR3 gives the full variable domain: KAGVTQTPRYLIKTRGQQVTLSCSPISGHRSVSWYQQTPGQGLQFLFEYFSETQRNKGNFPGRFSGRQFSNSRSEMNVSTLELGDSALYLCASNPRTGPDTEAFFGQGTRLTVV.

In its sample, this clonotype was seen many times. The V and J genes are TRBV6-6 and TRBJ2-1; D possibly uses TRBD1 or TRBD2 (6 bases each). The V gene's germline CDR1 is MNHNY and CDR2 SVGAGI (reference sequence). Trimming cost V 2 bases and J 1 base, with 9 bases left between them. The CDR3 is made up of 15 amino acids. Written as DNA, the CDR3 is TGTGCCAGCAGTTACACGGGGGCATCCTACAATGAGCAGTTCTTC. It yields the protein CASSYTGASYNEQFF.

This CDR3 is CASVPADTQYF. The CDR3 bases are TGTGCCAGCGTGCCGGCAGATACGCAGTATTTT. This chain uses TRBV12-3 or TRBV12-4 with TRBJ2-3; D uncertain. V lost 8 bases, J lost 4 bases, and 7 bases lay in between. This CDR3 region has 11 residues.

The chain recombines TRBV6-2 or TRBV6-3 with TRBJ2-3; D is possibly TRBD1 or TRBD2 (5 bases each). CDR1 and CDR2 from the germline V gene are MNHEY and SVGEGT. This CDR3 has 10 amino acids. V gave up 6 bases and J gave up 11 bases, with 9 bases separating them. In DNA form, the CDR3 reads TGTGCCAGCAGCCCGAGGGGGCAGTATTTT. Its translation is CASSPRGQYF.